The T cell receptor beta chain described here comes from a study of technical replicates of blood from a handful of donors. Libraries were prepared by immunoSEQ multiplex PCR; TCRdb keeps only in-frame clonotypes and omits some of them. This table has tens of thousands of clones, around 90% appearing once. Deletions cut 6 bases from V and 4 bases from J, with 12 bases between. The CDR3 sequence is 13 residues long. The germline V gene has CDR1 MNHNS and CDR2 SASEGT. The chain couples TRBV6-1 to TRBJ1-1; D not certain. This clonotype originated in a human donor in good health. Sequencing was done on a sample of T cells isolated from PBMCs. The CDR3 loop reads CASSSRLGTEAFF. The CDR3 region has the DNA TGTGCCAGCAGCAGCAGGCTCGGCACTGAAGCTTTCTTT.